This T cell receptor (beta chain) stems from a study of PD-L1 blockade in urothelial cancer. For the study at large: Atezolizumab at 1,200 mg intravenously every 3 weeks was started by patients in about 2014. Patients with male sex and bladder-origin urothelial cancer accounted for about nine tenths of the roughly 29 enrolled. Blood was analyzed 3 weeks (second dose) and 6 weeks after treatment start. Counts from blood samples showed a median of about 150,000 T cells.

The germline gives CDR1 SGHRS, CDR2 YFSETQ. The V segment lost 0 bases and the J segment 4 bases; nucleotides outside the gene matches: 5. CDR3 length: 16 residues. Time point meaning: peripheral blood 6 weeks after treatment start. Libraries were prepared by immunoSEQ multiplex PCR; TCRdb keeps only in-frame clonotypes and omits some of them. This sample carries around 50,000 clones, around 89% of them seen once, and the ten largest clones take 2.4%. The J gene is TRBJ2-1, the V gene TRBV5-1, with TRBD2 matching 9 bases. The clonotype comes from a man aged 60 to 69 with urothelial cancer. The sample consisted of PBMCs, taken around atezolizumab (anti-PD-L1) treatment. The CDR3: CASSLVPSGTYNEQFF. CDR3 coding DNA: TGCGCCAGCAGCTTGGTTCCTAGCGGGACTTACAATGAGCAGTTCTTC. The complete variable domain, with remaining parts taken from reference TRBV5-1 and TRBJ2-1, reads KAGVTQTPRYLIKTRGQQVTLSCSPISGHRSVSWYQQTPGQGLQFLFEYFSETQRNKGNFPGRFSGRQFSNSRSEMNVSTLELGDSALYLCASSLVPSGTYNEQFFGPGTRLTVL.